The clone carrying this T cell receptor beta chain was seen at least ten times. The data are from a study of T-cell reconstitution after alpha-beta-depleted transplantation in children. Preparation of the TCRbeta library used unique molecular identifiers. TCRdb re-derived calls from the PCR reads in MiXCR, one entry per CDR3 protein. This sample has 400,000 to 550,000 distinct CDR3 sequences; about 10% occur once, and the top ten carry roughly 2%. Germline CDR1 and CDR2: MNHEY and SVGEGT. The length of the CDR3 is 14 residues. V trimming: 5 bases; J trimming: 2 bases; junction bases outside the gene matches: 2.

The TCR originated in a child aged 2-15 years with inherited bone marrow failure, due to receive a stem cell transplant. This chain joins TRBV6-2 or TRBV6-3 and TRBJ2-3; 9 nucleotides match TRBD2. Specimen: PBMCs, collected before TCRalphabeta/CD19-depleted stem cell transplant. This CDR3 reads CASSGTSPTDTQYF. As DNA, the CDR3 is TGTGCCAGCAGTGGGACTAGCCCCACAGATACGCAGTATTTT.